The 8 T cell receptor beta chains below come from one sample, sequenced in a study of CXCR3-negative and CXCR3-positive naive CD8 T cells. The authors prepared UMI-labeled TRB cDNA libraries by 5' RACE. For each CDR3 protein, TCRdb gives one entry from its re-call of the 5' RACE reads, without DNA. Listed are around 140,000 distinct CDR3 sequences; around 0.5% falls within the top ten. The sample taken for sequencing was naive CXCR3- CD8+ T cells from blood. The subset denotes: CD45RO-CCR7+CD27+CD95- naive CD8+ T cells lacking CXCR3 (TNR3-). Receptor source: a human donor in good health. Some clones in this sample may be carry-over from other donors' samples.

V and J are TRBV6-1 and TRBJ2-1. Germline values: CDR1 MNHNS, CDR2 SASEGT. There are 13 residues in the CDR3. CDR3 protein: CASSDKDPNEQFF.

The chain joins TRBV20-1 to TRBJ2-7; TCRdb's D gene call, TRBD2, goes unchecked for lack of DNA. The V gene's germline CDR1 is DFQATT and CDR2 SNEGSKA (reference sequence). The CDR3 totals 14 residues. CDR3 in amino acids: CSASSPSGGYEQYF.

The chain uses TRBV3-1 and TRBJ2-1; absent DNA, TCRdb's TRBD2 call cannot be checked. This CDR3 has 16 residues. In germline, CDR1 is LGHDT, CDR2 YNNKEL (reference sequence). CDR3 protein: CASSHPSTLVYNEQFF.

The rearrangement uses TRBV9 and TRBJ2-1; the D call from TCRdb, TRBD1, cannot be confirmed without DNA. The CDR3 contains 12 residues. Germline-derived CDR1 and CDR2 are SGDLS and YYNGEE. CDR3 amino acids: CASSEGSSSQFF.

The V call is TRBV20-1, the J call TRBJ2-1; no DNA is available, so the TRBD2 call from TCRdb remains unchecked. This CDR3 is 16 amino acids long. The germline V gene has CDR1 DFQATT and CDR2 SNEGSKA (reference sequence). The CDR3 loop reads CSATSETSGSYNEQFF.

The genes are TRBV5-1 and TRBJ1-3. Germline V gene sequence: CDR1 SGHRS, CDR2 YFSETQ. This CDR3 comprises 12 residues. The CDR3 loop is CASRESGNTIYF. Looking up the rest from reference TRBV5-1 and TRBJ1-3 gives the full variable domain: KAGVTQTPRYLIKTRGQQVTLSCSPISGHRSVSWYQQTPGQGLQFLFEYFSETQRNKGNFPGRFSGRQFSNSRSEMNVSTLELGDSALYLCASRESGNTIYFGEGSWLTVV.

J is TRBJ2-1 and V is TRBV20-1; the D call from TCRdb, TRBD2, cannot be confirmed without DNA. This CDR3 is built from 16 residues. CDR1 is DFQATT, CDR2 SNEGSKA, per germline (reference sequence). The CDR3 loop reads CSASRWEEGSYNEQFF.

The CDR3 loop reads CASSHVGTGGYEQYF. This chain connects TRBV6-6 to TRBJ2-7; checking the TCRdb D call of TRBD1 is not possible without DNA. The CDR3 consists of 15 residues. CDR1 and CDR2 from the germline V gene are MNHNY and SVGAGI (reference sequence).